Listed here are 2 T cell receptor beta chains from one sample, sequenced in a study of T cell responses to AZD1222 COVID-19 vaccine. The assay was immunoSEQ multiplex PCR, and TCRdb's table has in-frame clones only and misses some. The profile covers 180,000 or so clones, with 85% to 95% appearing a single time and less than 1.2% taken by the ten largest. Sequenced material: peripheral blood, taken 28 days after the second AZD1222 dose. The receptor source for this set is an adult who received the AZD1222 COVID-19 vaccine.

The V and J genes are TRBV30 and TRBJ1-1; tentatively, D is TRBD1 (5 bases). Trimming took off 3 bases at V and 8 bases at J, with 13 bases between the two ends. This CDR3 is built from 12 residues. Germline assignment: CDR1 GTSNPN and CDR2 SVGIG (reference sequence). CDR3 sequence reads: CAWRTESGEAFF. CDR3 in DNA: TGTGCCTGGAGGACAGAATCGGGCGAAGCTTTCTTT.

The CDR3 DNA is TGTGCCAGCAGCCGAGAGCGGACCTCCTACGAGCAGTACTTC. Residues: CASSRERTSYEQYF. This rearrangement joins TRBV4-2 to TRBJ2-7; D perhaps matches TRBD2 (5 bases). The V end lost 4 bases, the J end lost 0 bases, and 10 bases lay between the germline ends. The CDR3 is made up of 14 amino acids. Germline CDR1 and CDR2: LGHNA and YNFKEQ.